This entry lists 8 T cell receptor beta chains sequenced from one sample in a study of T cells in localized non-small cell lung cancer. Libraries were prepared by immunoSEQ multiplex PCR; TCRdb keeps only in-frame clonotypes and omits some of them. The sample has 40,000 to 55,000 clones, about four fifths seen once; the top ten hold 15% to 20%. The sequencing used peripheral blood mononuclear cells, collected before any cancer treatment. Every receptor here comes from a man between 40 and 75 years old with stage III lung adenocarcinoma.

This clone has only a few counts. The chain links TRBV6-1 to TRBJ2-2; the match to TRBD1 covers 8 bases. The J segment lost 1 base and the V segment lost 6 bases, leaving 4 bases of the junction unmatched. Germline CDR1 is MNHNS and CDR2 is SASEGT. The CDR3 is made up of 15 amino acids. CDR3 bases: TGTGCCAGCAGGGACAGGGCTGAGAACACCGGGGAGCTGTTTTTT. This gives the protein CASRDRAENTGELFF.

This clone was recorded once. V usage is TRBV14 and J usage is TRBJ2-3; D call uncertain. This CDR3 comprises 12 residues. Per germline, CDR1 SGHDN and CDR2 FVKESK. Deletions cut 3 bases from V and 7 bases from J, with 8 bases between. The CDR3 DNA follows: TGTGCCAGCAGCCAGGCTTATAATACGCAGTATTTT. Its translation: CASSQAYNTQYF.

The rearrangement links TRBV9 to TRBJ2-1; TRBD1 matches at 8 bases. CDR3 size: 16 residues. Germline values: CDR1 SGDLS, CDR2 YYNGEE. J was trimmed by 4 bases and V by 0 bases; bases with no gene match: 6. The CDR3 is CASSVDRGTAYNEQFF. DNA for the CDR3: TGTGCCAGCAGCGTAGACAGGGGGACAGCATACAATGAGCAGTTCTTC.

The chain joins TRBV19 to TRBJ2-1, with D perhaps TRBD2 (5 bases). V was trimmed by 2 bases and J by 0 bases, leaving 11 bases between them. The germline CDR1 and CDR2 sequences are LNHDA and SQIVND (reference sequence). The CDR3 length is 16 residues. The DNA for the CDR3 is TGTGCCAGTAGTATATATGGACTGAACTCCTACAATGAGCAGTTCTTC. This sequence encodes CASSIYGLNSYNEQFF.

The V gene is TRBV19, the J gene TRBJ2-5, with D hard to call. The CDR3 contains 13 residues. Germline-derived CDR1 and CDR2 are LNHDA and SQIVND (reference sequence). Trimming shortened V by 3 bases and J by 2 bases, and 7 bases separated the two germline ends. CDR3 protein: CASSISEQETQYF. CDR3 bases: TGTGCCAGTAGTATCTCGGAACAAGAGACCCAGTACTTC.

This chain uses TRBV4-2 with TRBJ2-2; tentatively, D is TRBD1 (7 bases). Looked up from germline, CDR1 is LGHNA and CDR2 is YNFKEQ. This CDR3 has 18 residues. Between the trimmed V and J ends, which lost 5 bases and 4 bases, there was a span of 23 bases. CDR3 coding DNA: TGTGCCAGCAGCTTGGGCTCTTGGGGCAGGGGGGTCACCGGGGAGCTGTTTTTT. Protein product: CASSLGSWGRGVTGELFF.

The CDR3 DNA follows: TGCGCCAGCAGCCCTGGGACAGGGGTATCCTACGAGCAGTACTTC. Residues: CASSPGTGVSYEQYF. The rearrangement uses TRBV4-1 and TRBJ2-7, with 10 bases that match TRBD1. Trimming removed 4 bases from V and 1 base from J; junction bases left unmatched: 4. The CDR3 is made up of 15 amino acids. CDR1 and CDR2 (germline): MGHRA, YSYEKL.

This clone was observed a handful of times. The V gene is TRBV6-5, the J gene TRBJ1-1; TRBD1 might be the D (5 bases). V dropped 2 bases and J dropped 11 bases, with 9 bases sitting between them. This CDR3 has 11 amino acids. The germline CDR1 and CDR2 sequences are MNHEY and SVGAGI. CDR3 nucleotide sequence: TGTGCCAGCAGTTACAGGGGATTGGCTTTCTTT. It is translated as CASSYRGLAFF.